The entry below gives a single T cell receptor beta chain sequence along with its context. The data belong to a study of siplizumab effects on memory and regulatory T cells. The CDR3 runs to 16 residues. Germline assignment: CDR1 MDHEN and CDR2 SYDVKM. The ends lost 4 bases at V and 1 base at J; junction bases unmatched: 6. The table came from immunoSEQ multiplex PCR; TCRdb's copy has only in-frame clones and leaves some out. In the table there are 92,000 or so clones, 85% to 90% of which are singletons. The sequenced sample was CD4+ T cells sorted from blood. The chain couples TRBV28 to TRBJ2-2, with TRBD2 matching 7 bases. This sequence was found in a human donor in good health. This CDR3 reads CASSWGGGWNTGELFF. The CDR3 DNA reads as TGTGCCAGCAGTTGGGGCGGGGGTTGGAACACCGGGGAGCTGTTTTTT.